Following are 27 T cell receptor beta chains from one sample sequenced in a study of CD8+ T cells in alopecia areata. In each case, RNA was isolated and then reverse transcribed into cDNA as the sequencing template. TCRdb keeps only in-frame clones here, not all; method: immunoSEQ multiplex PCR. The table lists about 97,000 clones, roughly 41% of them singletons. Sequenced sample: CD4+ T cells sorted from blood. These receptors were taken from a human donor with alopecia areata.

This clone was seen more than once but under ten times. The chain carries TRBV11-2 and TRBJ2-1; 9 positions match TRBD2. Trimming took 8 bases from V and 9 from J; bases not matched to a gene: 14. The germline CDR1 and CDR2 sequences are SGHAT and FQNNGV. The CDR3 has 15 amino acids. The CDR3 DNA sequence: TGTGCCAGCGGGTTTCTAGCGGGATCCCTCGGTGAGCAGTTCTTC. Translating gives CASGFLAGSLGEQFF. Combining the CDR3 with reference TRBV11-2 and TRBJ2-1 gives the whole variable domain EAGVAQSPRYKIIEKRQSVAFWCNPISGHATLYWYQQILGQGPKLLIQFQNNGVVDDSQLPKDRFSAERLKGVDSTLKIQPAKLEDSAVYLCASGFLAGSLGEQFFGPGTRLTVL.

The rearrangement uses TRBV29-1 and TRBJ1-4; D remains ambiguous. Trimming took 5 bases from V and 7 from J, leaving 14 bases between them. The CDR3 length is 13 residues. Germline lookup yields CDR1 SQVTM and CDR2 ANQGSEA. As DNA, the CDR3 is TGCAGCGTTCTTAGGCTGATGGGTGAAAAACTGTTTTTT. Translating it yields CSVLRLMGEKLFF.

The V and J genes are TRBV7-2 and TRBJ1-1; D might be TRBD1 (6 bases). The CDR3 runs 18 residues. The germline gives CDR1 SGHTA, CDR2 FQGNSA. V was cut by 1 base and J by 8 bases, with 26 bases left in between. CDR3 sequence reads: CASSLERFRQGHQEEAFF. The CDR3 nucleotides read TGTGCCAGCAGCTTAGAGAGGTTTCGGCAGGGACACCAGGAAGAAGCTTTCTTT.

This sequence joins TRBV2 and TRBJ2-1; D ambiguous. The CDR3 is made up of 15 amino acids. V was trimmed by 4 bases and J by 5 bases, leaving 15 bases between them. CDR1 and CDR2 (germline): SNHLY, FYNNEI. In DNA, the CDR3 is TGTGCCAGCAGTGTAAATATGCCATCCAACAATGAGCAGTTCTTC. Translating gives CASSVNMPSNNEQFF. Drawing the rest from reference TRBV2 and TRBJ2-1, the complete variable domain is EPEVTQTPSHQVTQMGQEVILRCVPISNHLYFYWYRQILGQKVEFLVSFYNNEISEKSEIFDDQFSVERPDGSNFTLKIRSTKLEDSAMYFCASSVNMPSNNEQFFGPGTRLTVL.

J is TRBJ1-2 and V is TRBV6-6; the match to TRBD1 covers 9 bases. Germline V gene sequence: CDR1 MNHNY, CDR2 SVGAGI (reference sequence). The CDR3 has 15 amino acids. The V gene end was trimmed by 2 bases and the J gene end by 7 bases; junction bases not matched to a gene: 8. The CDR3 sequence is CASSYRAQGAAGYTF. In DNA, the CDR3 is TGTGCCAGCAGTTACCGAGCACAGGGGGCTGCTGGCTACACCTTC.

The chain carries TRBV19 and TRBJ1-5; D gene uncertain. V was shortened by 7 bases and J by 1 base, with 8 bases between the two germline ends. This CDR3 contains 13 residues. In germline, CDR1 is LNHDA, CDR2 SQIVND (reference sequence). CDR3 loop: CASNPDSNQPQHF. The DNA for the CDR3 is TGTGCCAGTAACCCGGACAGCAATCAGCCCCAGCATTTT. Using reference TRBV19 and TRBJ1-5 for the parts outside the CDR3, the full variable domain is DGGITQSPKYLFRKEGQNVTLSCEQNLNHDAMYWYRQDPGQGLRLIYYSQIVNDFQKGDIAEGYSVSREKKESFPLTVTSAQKNPTAFYLCASNPDSNQPQHFGDGTRLSIL.

This chain uses TRBV5-1 with TRBJ1-2; D is ambiguous. CDR1 and CDR2 (germline): SGHRS, YFSETQ. The length of the CDR3 is 15 residues. The V gene lost 8 bases and the J gene lost 3 bases, with 20 bases spanning the gap. Written as DNA, the CDR3 is TGCGCCAGTGCCCCAGAAACTAACGGTGACTATGGCTACACCTTC. Protein: CASAPETNGDYGYTF.

The chain carries TRBV30 and TRBJ1-5, with D maybe TRBD1 (5 bases). The CDR3 covers 13 residues. Germline loops: CDR1 GTSNPN, CDR2 SVGIG (reference sequence). V shed 3 bases and J shed 1 base, with 7 bases lying between them. CDR3 loop: CAWRGVSNQPQHF. For the CDR3, the DNA is TGTGCCTGGAGGGGGGTCAGCAATCAGCCCCAGCATTTT.

The chain uses TRBV4-1 and TRBJ2-3; the D gene is possibly TRBD2 (7 bases). V dropped 9 bases and J dropped 8 bases, with 24 bases sitting between them. Looked up from germline, CDR1 is MGHRA and CDR2 is YSYEKL. The CDR3 covers 15 residues. The CDR3 coding sequence is TGCGCCAGTACCCCCCGCCCCCAGGGGAGGGGTACGCAGTATTTT. Translating it yields CASTPRPQGRGTQYF.

V is TRBV30 and J is TRBJ2-5; 7 bases line up with TRBD1. The CDR3 length is 11 residues. CDR1 and CDR2 (germline): GTSNPN, SVGIG (reference sequence). The trim removed 3 bases at V and 13 bases at J, leaving 8 bases unmatched. CDR3 nucleotides: TGTGCCTGGAGAACCGGGACAGTGTTGTACTTC. Protein sequence: CAWRTGTVLYF.

The chain couples TRBV28 to TRBJ2-6; D possibly corresponds to TRBD1 (6 bases). The CDR3 sequence is 15 residues long. Germline CDR1 and CDR2: MDHEN and SYDVKM. V lost 6 bases, J lost 1 base, and 10 bases lay in between. Here the CDR3 DNA reads TGTGCCAGCAGGACCACAGGGTCTGGGGCCAACGTCCTGACTTTC. The encoded protein is CASRTTGSGANVLTF.

This clone has only one observation. V is TRBV6-6 and J is TRBJ2-3; D gene unclear. Germline assignment: CDR1 MNHNY and CDR2 SVGAGI (reference sequence). The CDR3 runs 13 residues. V was trimmed by 5 bases and J by 0 bases, leaving 6 bases between them. Here the CDR3 reads CASSIASTDTQYF. DNA of the CDR3: TGTGCCAGCAGTATAGCTAGCACAGATACGCAGTATTTT.

This clone was picked up one time. The V and J genes are TRBV6-1 and TRBJ2-1; 10 bases agree with TRBD2. Trimming at V came to 11 bases and at J to 3 bases, leaving 4 bases not matched to a gene. This CDR3 contains 13 residues. The V gene's germline CDR1 is MNHNS and CDR2 SASEGT. CDR3 in amino acids: CAGTSGNYNEQFF. Written as DNA, the CDR3 is TGTGCCGGAACTAGCGGGAACTACAATGAGCAGTTCTTC.

This clone was seen a few times. The chain combines TRBV29-1 with TRBJ2-1; D is unresolved. CDR1 is SQVTM, CDR2 ANQGSEA, per germline. This CDR3 contains 11 residues. The V end was cut by 5 bases, the J end by 9 bases, with 11 bases between. DNA of the CDR3: TGCAGCGTTTCACCCCCGGGTGAGCAGTTCTTC. Encoded protein: CSVSPPGEQFF.

The chain joins TRBV7-2 to TRBJ2-6, with TRBD1 matching over 7 bases. Looked up from germline, CDR1 is SGHTA and CDR2 is FQGNSA. This CDR3 spans 18 amino acids. The V gene end was trimmed by 6 bases and the J gene end by 0 bases; junction bases not matched to a gene: 11. This chain's CDR3 is CASSSRPGQSSGANVLTF. The CDR3 region has the DNA TGTGCCAGCAGTTCACGACCGGGACAGAGCTCTGGGGCCAACGTCCTGACTTTC.

The V and J genes are TRBV27 and TRBJ2-7, with TRBD1 matching 8 bases. CDR3 length: 14 amino acids. Trimming took 6 bases from V and 0 from J; bases not matched to a gene: 4. The germline CDR1 and CDR2 sequences are MNHEY and SMNVEV (reference sequence). The CDR3 sequence: CASRDRVLSYEQYF. In DNA, the CDR3 is TGTGCCAGCAGGGACAGGGTACTCTCCTACGAGCAGTACTTC.

This rearrangement joins TRBV7-9 to TRBJ1-2; perhaps TRBD1 as D (5 bases). CDR3 length: 14 residues. Germline lookup yields CDR1 SEHNR and CDR2 FQNEAQ (reference sequence). Trimming took 2 bases from V and 4 from J, leaving 11 bases between them. In DNA, the CDR3 is TGTGCCAGCAGCTTACTCGGGGGAACCTATGGCTACACCTTC. Protein: CASSLLGGTYGYTF.

The count of this clone is one. The rearrangement uses TRBV29-1 and TRBJ1-4; D is undetermined. The CDR3 extends over 12 amino acids. Germline V CDR1 and CDR2: SQVTM, ANQGSEA. Trimming left V 7 bases short and J 5 bases short, with 11 bases between. This CDR3 reads CSAWERNEKLFF. The CDR3 nucleotides are TGCAGCGCGTGGGAGAGGAATGAAAAACTGTTTTTT.

A remark on this clone: This sample also contains other DNA sequences that code for the same CDR3. This chain joins TRBV5-1 and TRBJ2-7, with D hard to call. V lost 2 bases, J lost 4 bases, and 4 bases lay in between. The CDR3 is made up of 11 amino acids. CDR1 and CDR2 from the germline V gene are SGHRS and YFSETQ. CDR3 sequence reads: CASSLGYEQYF. CDR3 coding DNA: TGCGCCAGCAGCTTAGGGTACGAGCAGTACTTC. The whole variable domain, remainder taken from reference TRBV5-1 and TRBJ2-7, is KAGVTQTPRYLIKTRGQQVTLSCSPISGHRSVSWYQQTPGQGLQFLFEYFSETQRNKGNFPGRFSGRQFSNSRSEMNVSTLELGDSALYLCASSLGYEQYFGPGTRLTVT.

The gene calls are TRBV4-1 and TRBJ2-5, with 16 bases identical to TRBD2. CDR3 size: 19 residues. Per the germline V gene, CDR1 is MGHRA and CDR2 is YSYEKL. The ends lost 4 bases at V and 5 bases at J; junction bases unmatched: 13. The CDR3 here is CASSRNSGTSGRAPETQYF. CDR3 nucleotides: TGCGCCAGCAGCCGAAATTCCGGGACTAGCGGGAGGGCCCCGGAGACCCAGTACTTC.

The chain carries TRBV25-1 and TRBJ1-6, with D maybe TRBD1 (5 bases). Germline assignment: CDR1 MGHDK and CDR2 SYGVNS. Trimming left V 4 bases short and J 9 bases short, with 10 bases between. This CDR3 contains 13 residues. CDR3 nucleotide sequence: TGTGCCAGCAGTGCCTTTGGGACTTCACCCCTCCACTTT. Amino acid sequence: CASSAFGTSPLHF.

This clone appeared a few times. V and J are TRBV2 and TRBJ2-1, with D uncertain. The germline gives CDR1 SNHLY, CDR2 FYNNEI. Trimming removed 6 bases at V and 2 bases at J, with 14 bases between. The CDR3 spans 15 residues. CDR3 loop: CASRMTRSPYNEQFF. The CDR3, as DNA: TGTGCCAGCAGAATGACAAGGTCCCCCTACAATGAGCAGTTCTTC.

This clone occurred a few times. J is TRBJ2-3 and V is TRBV29-1; the D gene is possibly TRBD2 (5 bases). The length of the CDR3 is 13 residues. The V end was cut by 0 bases, the J end by 7 bases, with 11 bases between. Germline V gives CDR1 SQVTM, CDR2 ANQGSEA. CDR3 in amino acids: CSVEESRENTQYF. In DNA form, the CDR3 reads TGCAGCGTTGAAGAGAGTCGGGAAAATACGCAGTATTTT.

The V call is TRBV27, the J call TRBJ1-5, with D unclear. The CDR3 has 15 residues. The germline V gene has CDR1 MNHEY and CDR2 SMNVEV (reference sequence). V lost 2 bases and J 0 bases, leaving 8 bases between the germline ends. The CDR3 reads CASSLEGFSNQPQHF. The CDR3 DNA follows: TGTGCCAGCAGTTTAGAAGGGTTTAGCAATCAGCCCCAGCATTTT.

This chain connects TRBV27 to TRBJ1-5; the D is unclear. The CDR3 is made up of 13 amino acids. Trimming pared 3 bases from V and 2 bases from J, leaving 5 bases between. Germline V CDR1 and CDR2: MNHEY, SMNVEV (reference sequence). The CDR3 is CASSFQGNQPQHF. For the CDR3, the DNA is TGTGCCAGCAGTTTCCAGGGCAATCAGCCCCAGCATTTT.

The chain combines TRBV7-2 with TRBJ1-2; D is ambiguous. The germline V and J ends were trimmed by 5 bases and 0 bases, with 10 bases remaining between them. In germline, CDR1 is SGHTA, CDR2 FQGNSA. The CDR3 runs 14 residues. The CDR3: CASSQYIANYGYTF. The CDR3, as DNA: TGTGCCAGCAGCCAATACATCGCTAACTATGGCTACACCTTC.

The chain recombines TRBV10-3 with TRBJ1-1; the D gene is possibly TRBD1 (6 bases). Deletions cut 6 bases from V and 3 bases from J, with 14 bases between. The CDR3 totals 14 residues. In germline, CDR1 is ENHRY, CDR2 SYGVKD. The CDR3 protein is CAIRATGGDTEAFF. CDR3 DNA sequence: TGTGCCATCAGGGCGACAGGTGGGGACACTGAAGCTTTCTTT.